The 28 T cell receptor beta chains listed next were all sequenced from one sample in a study of radiotherapy plus CTLA-4 blockade in lung cancer. The table came from immunoSEQ multiplex PCR; TCRdb's copy has only in-frame clones and leaves some out. The repertoire includes fewer than 150,000 clones, 65% to 85% of them detected once, and roughly 5% sits in the top ten. The input for sequencing was peripheral blood, taken from a patient treated with radiotherapy plus ipilimumab. The receptor source for this set is a human donor with non-small cell lung cancer who had a partial response to radiotherapy plus ipilimumab.

The genes are TRBV7-9 and TRBJ2-3; D gene ambiguous. CDR1 and CDR2 from the germline V gene are SEHNR and FQNEAQ (reference sequence). Trimming removed 6 bases at V and 3 bases at J, with 13 bases between. The CDR3 loop spans 14 amino acids. The CDR3 here is CASSPKPPTDTQYF. The CDR3 nucleotides read TGTGCCAGCAGTCCTAAGCCCCCGACAGATACGCAGTATTTT.

This rearrangement joins TRBV11-2 to TRBJ2-7, with 10 bases that match TRBD2. This CDR3 is built from 14 residues. Germline V gene lookup returns CDR1 SGHAT and CDR2 FQNNGV. V lost 4 bases to trimming and J lost 3 bases; unmatched junction nucleotides: 3. This CDR3 reads CASSSGLAVYEQYF. The CDR3 DNA follows: TGTGCCAGCAGCTCAGGACTAGCGGTCTACGAGCAGTACTTC.

The CDR3 sequence is CASSLGTSGVSTDTQYF. The CDR3 DNA reads as TGTGCCAGCAGCTTAGGGACTAGCGGGGTGAGCACAGATACGCAGTATTTT. This sequence joins TRBV7-2 and TRBJ2-3; 12 bases are a match to TRBD2. The CDR3 extends over 17 amino acids. Germline values: CDR1 SGHTA, CDR2 FQGNSA. V lost 1 base, J lost 0 bases, and 2 bases stayed unmatched.

This clone was found once. The chain carries TRBV5-6 and TRBJ1-4; 7 bases are a match to TRBD1. The length of the CDR3 is 17 residues. Per germline, CDR1 SGHDT and CDR2 YYEEEE. The trim removed 4 bases at V and 0 bases at J, leaving 9 bases unmatched. For the CDR3, the DNA is TGTGCCAGCAGCCGGGGGGGACAGTCCGCAACTAATGAAAAACTGTTTTTT. This sequence encodes CASSRGGQSATNEKLFF.

The chain combines TRBV2 with TRBJ1-2; D remains unclear. The germline CDR1 and CDR2 sequences are SNHLY and FYNNEI. V lost 5 bases to trimming and J lost 1 base, with 17 bases between them. The CDR3 is 16 residues long. The CDR3 DNA is TGTGCCAGCAGTCCACGGGCCCAAGCGGGTAACTATGGCTACACCTTC. Protein product: CASSPRAQAGNYGYTF.

This chain connects TRBV6-5 to TRBJ1-4; TRBD1 is a possible D gene (6 bases). Trimming removed 5 bases from V and 8 bases from J, with 15 bases in between. The V gene's germline CDR1 is MNHEY and CDR2 SVGAGI. The CDR3 consists of 14 residues. The CDR3 is CASSVRGAREKLFF. CDR3 sequence (DNA): TGTGCCAGCAGTGTTCGGGGGGCGCGGGAAAAACTGTTTTTT.

The chain carries TRBV28 and TRBJ2-1; 9 bases are a match to TRBD2. This CDR3 has 14 residues. Per germline, CDR1 MDHEN and CDR2 SYDVKM. Trimming cost V 4 bases and J 6 bases; bases outside gene matches: 4. The CDR3 DNA sequence: TGTGCCAGCAGTTCCCTGACTAGCGGCAATGAGCAGTTCTTC. It codes for CASSSLTSGNEQFF. Looking up the rest from reference TRBV28 and TRBJ2-1 gives the full variable domain: DVKVTQSSRYLVKRTGEKVFLECVQDMDHENMFWYRQDPGLGLRLIYFSYDVKMKEKGDIPEGYSVSREKKERFSLILESASTNQTSMYLCASSSLTSGNEQFFGPGTRLTVL.

This clone came up a few times. The gene calls are TRBV28 and TRBJ2-1, with D possibly being TRBD2 (7 bases). This CDR3 region has 13 residues. V lost 10 bases and J lost 7, with 17 bases in between. Germline V CDR1 and CDR2: MDHEN, SYDVKM. This CDR3 reads CATARGAINEQFF. The CDR3 coding sequence is TGTGCCACCGCCCGGGGGGCGATAAATGAGCAGTTCTTC. Complete variable domain (other parts from reference TRBV28 and TRBJ2-1): DVKVTQSSRYLVKRTGEKVFLECVQDMDHENMFWYRQDPGLGLRLIYFSYDVKMKEKGDIPEGYSVSREKKERFSLILESASTNQTSMYLCATARGAINEQFFGPGTRLTVL.

The genes are TRBV27 and TRBJ1-2; 8 bases align to TRBD1. The V gene's germline CDR1 is MNHEY and CDR2 SMNVEV (reference sequence). V was pared by 5 bases and J by 9 bases, with 11 bases of the junction left unmatched. CDR3 length equals 14 residues. The CDR3 is CASSPLAGTGSYTF. The DNA for the CDR3 is TGTGCCAGCAGTCCTCTTGCCGGGACAGGTAGCTACACCTTC.

This clone was observed a few times. The chain links TRBV4-2 to TRBJ2-5; 9 bases fit TRBD2. The junction had 6 bases not matched to a gene; V was cut back by 0 bases and J by 4 bases. Germline V lookup: CDR1 LGHNA, CDR2 YNFKEQ. The CDR3 has 16 residues. CDR3: CASSQEGSGSAETQYF. For the CDR3, the DNA is TGTGCCAGCAGCCAAGAAGGTAGCGGGAGTGCAGAGACCCAGTACTTC.

This clone was detected only a few times. V and J are TRBV6-1 and TRBJ1-5; no reliable D call. V was trimmed by 5 bases and J by 0 bases, leaving 8 bases between them. The CDR3 has 14 amino acids. Germline lookup yields CDR1 MNHNS and CDR2 SASEGT. The CDR3 region is CASSLRHSNQPQHF. The CDR3 DNA is TGTGCCAGCAGTTTAAGACATAGCAATCAGCCCCAGCATTTT.

This clone was recorded once. This rearrangement joins TRBV30 to TRBJ1-1; D gene uncertain. Trimming stripped 0 bases from V and 5 bases from J, with 10 bases between. The CDR3 runs to 13 residues. Germline assignment: CDR1 GTSNPN and CDR2 SVGIG (reference sequence). CDR3 sequence: CAWSVRWETEAFF. DNA for the CDR3: TGTGCCTGGAGTGTACGATGGGAGACTGAAGCTTTCTTT.

The chain couples TRBV12-2 to TRBJ2-1; the D call in the table, TRBD2, was not verified against the DNA. TRBV12-2 is annotated as a pseudogene. This CDR3 has 14 amino acids. The CDR3 DNA is TGTGCAAGTCGCTTATTAGCCATTTACAATGAGCAGTTCTTC. It is translated as CASRLLAIYNEQFF.

This clone was seen more than once but under ten times. The chain combines TRBV6-1 with TRBJ2-7; D remains unclear. The CDR3 loop spans 15 amino acids. Germline CDR1 MNHNS, CDR2 SASEGT. Trimming cost V 0 bases and J 2 bases, with 11 bases left between them. Here the CDR3 DNA reads TGTGCCAGCAGTGAAGCGCCGCTAGGAGCCTACGAGCAGTACTTC. Its protein is CASSEAPLGAYEQYF.

CDR3 loop: CVTTENYGYTF. CDR3 sequence (DNA): TGTGTGACGACGGAGAACTATGGCTACACCTTC. The V call is TRBV28, the J call TRBJ1-2, with D uncertain. The CDR3 loop spans 11 amino acids. Germline V gene lookup returns CDR1 MDHEN and CDR2 SYDVKM.

The chain has TRBV7-2 and TRBJ2-7, with a weak D call TRBD1 (7 bases). V gave up 3 bases and J gave up 1 base, with 10 bases separating them. CDR1 is SGHTA and CDR2 is FQGNSA in the germline V gene. The CDR3 loop spans 14 amino acids. The CDR3 DNA is TGTGCCAGCAGCTTTTCAGGGGGGTCCTACGAGCAGTACGTC. Encoded protein: CASSFSGGSYEQYV.

This clone has only a few counts. V gene TRBV7-6 combines with J gene TRBJ2-7; weak D call: TRBD2 (5 bases). The germline gives CDR1 SGHVS, CDR2 FNYEAQ. Trimming left V 0 bases short and J 6 bases short, with 9 bases between. This CDR3 contains 13 residues. CDR3 DNA: TGTGCCAGCAGCTTAGCTAGGGAGCTCGAGCAGTACGTC. The encoded protein is CASSLARELEQYV.

The chain uses TRBV5-5 and TRBJ1-1; no reliable D call. Germline CDR1 and CDR2: SGHKS and YYEKEE (reference sequence). The CDR3 runs to 16 residues. Trimming cost V 2 bases and J 2 bases, with 16 bases left between them. CDR3 coding DNA: TGTGCCAGCAGCTTAAACTATGGCCACCCTAACACTGAAGCTTTCTTT. Translated, it gives CASSLNYGHPNTEAFF.

CDR3 sequence reads: CASSLGGGNYGYTF. The CDR3 nucleotides are TGTGCCAGCAGCTTGGGTGGAGGGAATTATGGCTACACCTTC. V gene TRBV5-5 combines with J gene TRBJ1-2, with no clear D. The germline CDR1 and CDR2 sequences are SGHKS and YYEKEE (reference sequence). Trimming pared 0 bases from V and 5 bases from J, leaving 11 bases between. This CDR3 spans 14 amino acids.

The chain uses TRBV5-6 and TRBJ1-5; TRBD1 aligns across 9 bases. Germline CDR1 is SGHDT and CDR2 is YYEEEE. Trimming removed 1 base from V and 5 bases from J; junction bases left unmatched: 7. The CDR3 runs 16 residues. CDR3 sequence reads: CASSLWGQGGDQPQHF. The CDR3 nucleotides are TGTGCCAGCAGCTTGTGGGGACAGGGAGGGGATCAGCCCCAGCATTTT.

V gene TRBV28 combines with J gene TRBJ1-5; the D gene is possibly TRBD1 (6 bases). The CDR3 is 15 amino acids. CDR1 is MDHEN, CDR2 SYDVKM, per germline. V gave up 2 bases and J gave up 9 bases, with 17 bases separating them. CDR3 in DNA: TGTGCCAGCAGTTTAGGAGAAGGGGGAGTCTTGCCCCAGCATTTT. Protein sequence: CASSLGEGGVLPQHF.

This clone showed up just a few times. The chain links TRBV5-1 to TRBJ1-4, with D uncertain. CDR3 length equals 18 residues. The V gene lost 0 bases and the J gene lost 7 bases, with 22 bases spanning the gap. Per germline, CDR1 SGHRS and CDR2 YFSETQ. The CDR3 coding sequence is TGCGCCAGCAGCTTGGCCCCTACGGACTCATTACGTGGTGAAAAACTGTTTTTT. Its translation: CASSLAPTDSLRGEKLFF. Complete variable domain (other parts from reference TRBV5-1 and TRBJ1-4): KAGVTQTPRYLIKTRGQQVTLSCSPISGHRSVSWYQQTPGQGLQFLFEYFSETQRNKGNFPGRFSGRQFSNSRSEMNVSTLELGDSALYLCASSLAPTDSLRGEKLFFGSGTQLSVL.

The chain uses TRBV28 and TRBJ2-1; 8 bases map to TRBD1. The V segment lost 6 bases and the J segment 7 bases; nucleotides outside the gene matches: 8. Germline lookup yields CDR1 MDHEN and CDR2 SYDVKM. The CDR3 has 14 residues. The CDR3 region has the DNA TGTGCCAGCAGCCGGACAGGGACGTTGAATGAGCAGTTCTTC. It specifies CASSRTGTLNEQFF. Full variable domain (missing parts from reference TRBV28 and TRBJ2-1): DVKVTQSSRYLVKRTGEKVFLECVQDMDHENMFWYRQDPGLGLRLIYFSYDVKMKEKGDIPEGYSVSREKKERFSLILESASTNQTSMYLCASSRTGTLNEQFFGPGTRLTVL.

This clone was seen just once. The rearrangement uses TRBV7-2 and TRBJ1-4; D possibly corresponds to TRBD1 (5 bases). The germline V gene encodes CDR1 SGHTA and CDR2 FQGNSA. V shed 5 bases and J shed 5 bases, with 18 bases lying between them. CDR3 length: 16 amino acids. Here the CDR3 reads CASSLHAGLSNEKLFF. The CDR3 DNA follows: TGTGCCAGCAGCCTACACGCGGGACTGTCAAATGAAAAACTGTTTTTT.

The V call is TRBV30, the J call TRBJ2-6; TRBD1 is a possible D gene (6 bases). Germline V gene sequence: CDR1 GTSNPN, CDR2 SVGIG (reference sequence). V lost 0 bases and J lost 2, with 17 bases in between. The CDR3 is 18 amino acids. This CDR3 reads CAWSVKGQGIAGANVLTF. CDR3 sequence (DNA): TGTGCCTGGAGTGTAAAGGGTCAGGGGATAGCTGGGGCCAACGTCCTGACTTTC.

The chain has TRBV19 and TRBJ2-7; 13 nucleotides line up with TRBD2. V shed 5 bases, J shed 6 bases, and the junction held 7 bases outside the gene matches. CDR1 LNHDA and CDR2 SQIVND come from the germline V gene (reference sequence). CDR3 length: 15 amino acids. The CDR3 DNA is TGTGCCAGTAGTGGCCGGACTAGCGGGAGACGCGAGCAGTACTTC. Its translation: CASSGRTSGRREQYF.

The chain combines TRBV27 with TRBJ2-1, with D uncertain. This CDR3 is 13 amino acids long. Germline-derived CDR1 and CDR2 are MNHEY and SMNVEV (reference sequence). Trimming removed 1 base from V and 8 bases from J, with 9 bases in between. The chain's CDR3 is CASSLYKADEQFF. For the CDR3, the DNA is TGTGCCAGCAGTTTATACAAGGCGGATGAGCAGTTCTTC.

The genes are TRBV27 and TRBJ2-1, with 7 positions matching TRBD2. Germline trimming cut 8 bases from V and 6 bases from J; bases unmatched to any gene: 10. CDR1 is MNHEY, CDR2 SMNVEV, per germline (reference sequence). This CDR3 has 14 residues. CDR3 loop: CASARGTSANEQFF. The CDR3 DNA reads TGTGCCAGCGCCCGGGGAACTAGCGCCAATGAGCAGTTCTTC.